This T cell receptor (beta chain) came from a study of a mutant IDH1 vaccine in newly diagnosed glioma. The time point here: week 35, safety follow-up. A 20-mer mutant IDH1 peptide at 300 ug was injected subcutaneously with topical imiquimod. The protocol was immunoSEQ multiplex PCR, while the TCRdb copy is restricted to in-frame clones and leaves out a portion. The sample yields some 44,000 clones, 83% seen once. In the case of this clone: The antigen remains undetermined.

Germline V gives CDR1 MNHEY, CDR2 SMNVEV (reference sequence). The CDR3 runs 17 residues. Germline trimming cut 3 bases from V and 0 bases from J; bases unmatched to any gene: 8. The chain carries TRBV27 and TRBJ2-3; 8 nucleotides agree with TRBD2. Source: PBMCs, taken from a glioma patient whose treatment included an IDH1 peptide vaccine. This TCR was sampled from a woman aged 45-59 years with glioma. CDR3 sequence (DNA): TGTGCCAGCAGTTTGGGCCGCGGGGGGTTTAGCACAGATACGCAGTATTTT. Translated: CASSLGRGGFSTDTQYF.